This entry lists 5 T cell receptor beta chains sequenced from one sample in a study of T cell clones after liver transplantation. Repertoires were generated with immunoSEQ multiplex PCR, while TCRdb's copy carries only in-frame clones and drops some. This sample carries around 97,000 clones, 80% to 90% of them seen once, and the ten largest clones take approximately 3%. Sequences were derived from CD4+ T cells from blood, sampled 45 to 50 months after liver transplant. The receptors shown here come from a human patient who received a liver transplant. Some T cells may trace back to the graft donor.

J is TRBJ2-7 and V is TRBV30; 10 nucleotides line up with TRBD1. V gave up 4 bases and J gave up 3 bases; unmatched junction bases: 6. Germline-derived CDR1 and CDR2 are GTSNPN and SVGIG (reference sequence). The CDR3 consists of 14 residues. In DNA, the CDR3 is TGTGCCTGGACAGGTAGGGACAGGGGCTACGAGCAGTACTTC. Protein sequence: CAWTGRDRGYEQYF.

The chain links TRBV29-1 to TRBJ2-7, with TRBD1 matching over 7 bases. J gave up 7 bases and V 6 bases, and 15 bases lay outside the gene matches. This CDR3 has 14 amino acids. The germline V gene has CDR1 SQVTM and CDR2 ANQGSEA. The chain's CDR3 is CSVGSGTVYEEQYF. The CDR3 DNA reads TGCAGCGTGGGTTCCGGGACAGTGTACGAGGAGCAGTACTTC.

The chain uses TRBV19 and TRBJ2-3, with TRBD1 as a possible D gene (5 bases). Germline values: CDR1 LNHDA, CDR2 SQIVND (reference sequence). The CDR3 has 15 amino acids. Trimming took off 1 base at V and 7 bases at J, with 15 bases between the two ends. Here the CDR3 DNA reads TGTGCCAGTAGTATAGTAGGCCAGGGTGAGAATACGCAGTATTTT. It is translated as CASSIVGQGENTQYF.

The chain combines TRBV5-1 with TRBJ2-2; 7 bases are a match to TRBD1. The CDR3 runs to 16 residues. J gave up 7 bases and V 1 base, and 10 bases lay outside the gene matches. CDR1 is SGHRS, CDR2 YFSETQ, per germline. Here the CDR3 reads CASSLNDRALGGELFF. The CDR3 bases are TGCGCCAGCAGCTTGAACGACAGGGCCTTAGGCGGGGAGCTGTTTTTT.

V is TRBV12-5 and J is TRBJ2-6; a possible D gene is TRBD2 (5 bases). Germline V gene sequence: CDR1 LGHNT, CDR2 FRNRAP. Trimming shortened V by 0 bases and J by 2 bases, and 11 bases separated the two germline ends. CDR3 length equals 17 residues. CDR3 in DNA: TGTGCTAGTGGTTTGGTAAATCGAGGGCCTGGGGCCAACGTCCTGACTTTC. It codes for CASGLVNRGPGANVLTF.